The subject of this entry is one T cell receptor (beta chain). One Seattle source followed patients from active infection through their disease course. The CDR3 loop spans 15 amino acids. Looked up from germline, CDR1 is LNHNV and CDR2 is YYDKDF (reference sequence). The V segment lost 3 bases and the J segment 2 bases; nucleotides outside the gene matches: 2. This sample was taken from a study of blood T cell repertoires in COVID-19. Study processing details: It was from reference gene primer amplification that nucleated cell counts were estimated. The repertoire was sequenced with immunoSEQ multiplex PCR; TCRdb's copy has only in-frame clones and lacks some. D and trimming come from the DNA, and the V and J calls and clone size come from that table. The table records about 100,000 clones, approximately 80% of them present only once.

The clonotype comes from an elderly man with COVID-19, enrolled during active disease. The V gene is TRBV15, the J gene TRBJ2-3, with 10 bases that match TRBD2. The specimen was peripheral blood. CDR3: CATSSSGRPTDTQYF. In DNA, the CDR3 is TGTGCCACCAGCAGTAGCGGGAGGCCCACAGATACGCAGTATTTT.